The entry below gives a single T cell receptor (beta chain) sequence along with its context. The antigen is unknown. This entry comes from a study of cytomegalovirus exposure and HLA in healthy donors. Whole-study findings and limits: The classifier was said to identify cytomegalovirus status with high specificity and sensitivity. Rare TCR sequences predominated, though certain public TCRs were found in many donors. The tendency of first-cohort TCR clusters to co-occur in the roughly 120 validation repertoires was the finding of a later analysis. Cytomegalovirus association was listed for 164 TCR beta chains.

V was clipped by 3 bases and J by 8 bases; unmatched bases: 15. Germline V gene sequence: CDR1 MGHDK, CDR2 SYGVNS. This CDR3 is 18 amino acids long. Method: immunoSEQ multiplex PCR; TCRdb's copy keeps in-frame clones and lacks some. The table shows about 190,000 clones, with more than 70% occurring only once. This TCR was sampled from a woman between 18 and 29 years old in good health and CMV-seronegative. The sequenced material came from PBMCs. The chain couples TRBV25-1 to TRBJ1-4; 10 bases fit TRBD1. CDR3: CASSDGQGVFLIDEKLFF. DNA of the CDR3: TGTGCCAGCAGTGATGGACAGGGGGTATTTCTGATAGACGAAAAACTGTTTTTT.